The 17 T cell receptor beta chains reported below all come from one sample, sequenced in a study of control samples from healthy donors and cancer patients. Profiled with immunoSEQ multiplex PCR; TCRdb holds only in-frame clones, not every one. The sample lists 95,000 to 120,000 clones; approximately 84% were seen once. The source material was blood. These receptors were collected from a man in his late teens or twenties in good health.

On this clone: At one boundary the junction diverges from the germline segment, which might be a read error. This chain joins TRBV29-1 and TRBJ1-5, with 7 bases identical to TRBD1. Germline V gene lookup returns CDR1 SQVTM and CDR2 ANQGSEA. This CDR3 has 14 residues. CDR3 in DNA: TGCCGCGTTGGGGGGGGGACAGGCAATCAGCCCCAGCATTTT. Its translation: CRVGGGTGNQPQHF.

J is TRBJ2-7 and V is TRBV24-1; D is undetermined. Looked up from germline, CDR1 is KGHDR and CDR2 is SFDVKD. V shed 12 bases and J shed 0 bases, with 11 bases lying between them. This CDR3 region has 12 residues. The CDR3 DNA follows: TGTGCCGCAGGAAGGGACTCCTACGAGCAGTACTTC. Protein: CAAGRDSYEQYF.

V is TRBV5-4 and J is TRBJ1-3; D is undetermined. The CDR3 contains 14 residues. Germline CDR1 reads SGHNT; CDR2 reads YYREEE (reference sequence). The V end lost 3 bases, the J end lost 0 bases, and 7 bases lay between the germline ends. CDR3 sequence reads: CASSYYASGNTIYF. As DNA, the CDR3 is TGTGCCAGCAGCTATTACGCCTCTGGAAACACCATATATTTT.

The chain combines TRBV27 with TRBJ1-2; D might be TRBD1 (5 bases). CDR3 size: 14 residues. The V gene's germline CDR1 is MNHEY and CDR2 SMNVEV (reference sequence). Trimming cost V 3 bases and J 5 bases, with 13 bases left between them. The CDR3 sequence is CASSFAQGGYGYTF. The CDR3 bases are TGTGCCAGCAGTTTCGCGCAGGGAGGTTATGGCTACACCTTC.

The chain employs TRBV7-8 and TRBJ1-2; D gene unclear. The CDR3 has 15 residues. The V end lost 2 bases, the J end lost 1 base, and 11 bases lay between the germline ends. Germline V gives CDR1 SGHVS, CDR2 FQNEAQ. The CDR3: CASSLKFGVNYGYTF. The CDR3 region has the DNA TGTGCCAGCAGCTTAAAATTTGGAGTTAACTATGGCTACACCTTC.

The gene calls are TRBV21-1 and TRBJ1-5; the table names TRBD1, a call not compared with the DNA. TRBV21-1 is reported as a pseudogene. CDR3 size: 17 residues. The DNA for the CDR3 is TGTGCCAGCAGCAAAGCGTACAGGGTCCGGGACAATCAGCCCCAGCATTTT. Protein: CASSKAYRVRDNQPQHF.

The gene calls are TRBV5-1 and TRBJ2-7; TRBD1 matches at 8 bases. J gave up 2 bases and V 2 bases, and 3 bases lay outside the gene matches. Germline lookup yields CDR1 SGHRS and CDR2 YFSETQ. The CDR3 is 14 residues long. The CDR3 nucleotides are TGCGCCAGCAGCTTTGGGACAGGTACCTACGAGCAGTACGTC. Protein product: CASSFGTGTYEQYV.

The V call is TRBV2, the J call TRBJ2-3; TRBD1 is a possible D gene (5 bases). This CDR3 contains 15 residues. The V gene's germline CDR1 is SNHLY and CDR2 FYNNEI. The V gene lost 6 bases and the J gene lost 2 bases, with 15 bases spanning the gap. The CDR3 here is CASRRRESLTDTQYF. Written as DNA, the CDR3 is TGTGCCAGCAGACGCAGGGAATCCCTCACAGATACGCAGTATTTT.

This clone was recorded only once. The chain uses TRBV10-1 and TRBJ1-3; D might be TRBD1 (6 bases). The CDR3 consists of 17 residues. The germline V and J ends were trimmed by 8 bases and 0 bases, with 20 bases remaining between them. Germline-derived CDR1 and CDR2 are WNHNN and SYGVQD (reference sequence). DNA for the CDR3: TGCGCCAGCCCCAAGGGGGTAGGGAAAGACTCTGGAAACACCATATATTTT. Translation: CASPKGVGKDSGNTIYF.

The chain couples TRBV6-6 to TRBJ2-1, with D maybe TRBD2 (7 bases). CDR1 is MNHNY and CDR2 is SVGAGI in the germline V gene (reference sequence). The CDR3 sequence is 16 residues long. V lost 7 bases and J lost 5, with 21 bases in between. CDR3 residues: CASTPRGRGPNNEQFF. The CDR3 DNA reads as TGTGCCAGCACCCCTCGGGGGCGGGGGCCTAACAATGAGCAGTTCTTC.

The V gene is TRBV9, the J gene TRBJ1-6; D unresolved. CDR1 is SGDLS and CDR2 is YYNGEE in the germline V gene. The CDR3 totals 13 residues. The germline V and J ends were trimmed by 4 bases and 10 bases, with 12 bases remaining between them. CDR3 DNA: TGTGCCAGCAGCCCCGCCCTAGGGTCACCCCTCCACTTT. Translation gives CASSPALGSPLHF.

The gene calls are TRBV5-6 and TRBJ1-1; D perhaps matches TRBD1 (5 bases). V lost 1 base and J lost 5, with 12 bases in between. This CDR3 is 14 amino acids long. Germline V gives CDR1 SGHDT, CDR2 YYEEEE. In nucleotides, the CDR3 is TGTGCCAGCAGCTTGAACTGGGGGAGGACTGAAGCTTTCTTT. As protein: CASSLNWGRTEAFF.

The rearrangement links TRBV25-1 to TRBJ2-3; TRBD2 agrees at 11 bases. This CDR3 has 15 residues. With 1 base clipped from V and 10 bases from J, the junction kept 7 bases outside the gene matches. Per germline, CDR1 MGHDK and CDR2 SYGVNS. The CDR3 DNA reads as TGTGCCAGCAGTGAATCTACTAGCGGGGGAACAGCGCAGTATTTT. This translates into CASSESTSGGTAQYF.

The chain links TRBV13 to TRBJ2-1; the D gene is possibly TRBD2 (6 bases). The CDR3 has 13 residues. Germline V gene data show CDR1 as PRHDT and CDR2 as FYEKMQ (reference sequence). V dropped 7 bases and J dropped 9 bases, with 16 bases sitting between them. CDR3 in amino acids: CASTTGDWSEQFF. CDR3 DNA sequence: TGTGCCAGCACCACCGGGGACTGGAGTGAGCAGTTCTTC.

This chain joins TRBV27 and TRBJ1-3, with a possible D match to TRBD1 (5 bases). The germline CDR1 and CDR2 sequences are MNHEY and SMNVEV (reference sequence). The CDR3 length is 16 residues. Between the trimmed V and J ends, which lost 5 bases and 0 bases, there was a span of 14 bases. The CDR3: CASSRGAADSGNTIYF. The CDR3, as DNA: TGTGCCAGCAGTCGAGGGGCGGCTGACTCTGGAAACACCATATATTTT.

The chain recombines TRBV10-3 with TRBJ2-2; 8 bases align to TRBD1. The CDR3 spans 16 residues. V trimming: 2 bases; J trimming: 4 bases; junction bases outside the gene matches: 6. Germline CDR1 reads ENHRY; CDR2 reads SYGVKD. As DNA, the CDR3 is TGTGCCATCAGTGAGGTCGGACAGGGAGGCACCGGGGAGCTGTTTTTT. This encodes CAISEVGQGGTGELFF.

CDR3 DNA: TGTGCCATCAGTGAGTGGTATATACAGGGATCCTCCTACGAGCAGTACTTC. Protein product: CAISEWYIQGSSYEQYF. V gene TRBV10-3 combines with J gene TRBJ2-7, with D perhaps matching TRBD1 (6 bases). Trimming pared 1 base from V and 0 bases from J, leaving 16 bases between. The CDR3 runs to 17 residues. CDR1 is ENHRY and CDR2 is SYGVKD in the germline V gene.